This T cell receptor beta chain was retrieved from a study of blood T cell repertoires in COVID-19. Study context: The United States, Italy and Spain were the sources of the acute and convalescent COVID-19 samples. T cells, B-cell-depleted T cells, or PBMCs provided the cDNA or gDNA that served as material.

Original handling: From reference gene primer amplification, estimates of nucleated cell counts were derived. The repertoire was sequenced with immunoSEQ multiplex PCR; TCRdb's copy has only in-frame clones and lacks some. V and J calls and clone size are given by that table; D and trimming were obtained from the DNA. The data hold just over 150,000 clones, with 80% to 90% observed a single time. Germline CDR1 and CDR2: GTSNPN and SVGIG (reference sequence). This CDR3 spans 15 amino acids. The V and J ends lost 0 bases and 8 bases respectively, with 16 bases between them. This clonotype was obtained from a woman aged 35 to 49 with acute or convalescent COVID-19. Sequenced material: peripheral blood. This chain uses TRBV30 with TRBJ1-4, with D possibly matching TRBD1 (5 bases). CDR3 sequence (DNA): TGTGCCTGGAGTGTACGAGGGACTTCAGGGGAAAAACTGTTTTTT. Translated: CAWSVRGTSGEKLFF.